Shown below are 29 T cell receptor beta chains from a single sample sequenced in a study of blood T cell repertoires in COVID-19. Profiled with immunoSEQ multiplex PCR; TCRdb holds only in-frame clones, not every one. The sample yields 350,000 to 450,000 clones, around 87% seen once. Specimen: PBMCs or T cells enriched from blood (not recorded which). Receptor source: a man aged 35 to 55 in a cohort exposed to, infected with or recovered from COVID-19 (not recorded which).

V is TRBV19 and J is TRBJ1-1; D ambiguous. Germline values: CDR1 LNHDA, CDR2 SQIVND (reference sequence). This CDR3 region has 13 residues. V was clipped by 5 bases and J by 5 bases, with 12 bases between them. The DNA of the CDR3 is TGTGCCAGTAGTCCGGGCGGGTTGACTGAAGCTTTCTTT. As protein: CASSPGGLTEAFF.

The V call is TRBV18, the J call TRBJ2-3, with 10 bases aligning to TRBD2. Trimming cost V 0 bases and J 2 bases; bases outside gene matches: 5. Per germline, CDR1 KGHSH and CDR2 LQKENI. This CDR3 is built from 17 residues. The CDR3 is CASSPPSGRALTDTQYF. The CDR3 region has the DNA TGTGCCAGCTCACCACCGAGCGGGAGGGCCCTCACAGATACGCAGTATTTT.

This clone was recorded only once. V gene TRBV19 combines with J gene TRBJ2-2; 13 nucleotides align to TRBD2. The CDR3 is 16 residues long. Trimming removed 5 bases from V and 4 bases from J; junction bases left unmatched: 4. Germline CDR1 reads LNHDA; CDR2 reads SQIVND (reference sequence). The CDR3 sequence is CASSLRTSGSTGELFF. Written as DNA, the CDR3 is TGTGCCAGTAGTCTCCGGACTAGCGGGAGCACCGGGGAGCTGTTTTTT.

This clone appeared once. The gene calls are TRBV11-2 and TRBJ2-1, with TRBD2 matching over 11 bases. Germline V gives CDR1 SGHAT, CDR2 FQNNGV. The CDR3 runs 16 residues. The J segment lost 6 bases and the V segment lost 0 bases, leaving 4 bases of the junction unmatched. In DNA, the CDR3 is TGTGCCAGCAGCTTAGATTGGCTAGCGGGAGGCAATGAGCAGTTCTTC. It specifies CASSLDWLAGGNEQFF. The full variable domain, rest sourced from reference TRBV11-2 and TRBJ2-1, is EAGVAQSPRYKIIEKRQSVAFWCNPISGHATLYWYQQILGQGPKLLIQFQNNGVVDDSQLPKDRFSAERLKGVDSTLKIQPAKLEDSAVYLCASSLDWLAGGNEQFFGPGTRLTVL.

V usage is TRBV7-9 and J usage is TRBJ1-5; TRBD1 aligns across 12 bases. J was trimmed by 0 bases and V by 3 bases; bases with no gene match: 3. Germline V gene data show CDR1 as SEHNR and CDR2 as FQNEAQ (reference sequence). The CDR3 consists of 17 residues. The CDR3 loop is CASSLGQGAGSNQPQHF. CDR3 sequence (DNA): TGTGCCAGCAGCTTGGGACAGGGGGCCGGTAGCAATCAGCCCCAGCATTTT.

This clone was detected only once. The chain uses TRBV3-1 (or the pseudogene TRBV3-2) and TRBJ2-2, with D maybe TRBD2 (5 bases). The CDR3 is 13 residues long. V lost 1 base and J lost 7, with 7 bases in between. Germline V gene data show CDR1 as LGHDT and CDR2 as YNNKEL (reference sequence). The CDR3 DNA is TGTGCCAGCAGCCAAGTGGGGAGCGGGGAGCTGTTTTTT. It codes for CASSQVGSGELFF.

V usage is TRBV19 and J usage is TRBJ1-2; D gene ambiguous. Trimming stripped 1 base from V and 1 base from J, with 4 bases between. CDR1 is LNHDA and CDR2 is SQIVND in the germline V gene (reference sequence). The CDR3 is made up of 13 amino acids. The CDR3 is CASSIGSNYGYTF. CDR3 nucleotide sequence: TGTGCCAGTAGTATAGGGAGTAACTATGGCTACACCTTC.

This clone was found once. The rearrangement links TRBV10-2 to TRBJ2-7; a possible D gene is TRBD2 (6 bases). The CDR3 contains 14 residues. The V gene lost 6 bases and the J gene lost 3 bases, with 15 bases spanning the gap. Germline V CDR1 and CDR2: WSHSY, SAAADI. CDR3 residues: CASRGASANYEQYF. The CDR3, as DNA: TGCGCCAGCAGAGGGGCTAGCGCTAACTACGAGCAGTACTTC.

Comments on this clone: Additional DNA sequences in this sample encode the identical CDR3. This chain connects TRBV18 to TRBJ2-6; 9 bases match TRBD1. In germline, CDR1 is KGHSH, CDR2 LQKENI. The CDR3 contains 16 residues. V shed 6 bases, J shed 0 bases, and the junction held 3 bases outside the gene matches. CDR3 amino acids: CASSPTGGSGANVLTF. CDR3 in DNA: TGTGCCAGCTCTCCGACAGGGGGCTCTGGGGCCAACGTCCTGACTTTC.

Regarding this clone: Distinct nucleotide sequences in the sample also encode this CDR3. The J gene is TRBJ1-6, the V gene TRBV11-2; D remains unclear. V gave up 1 base and J gave up 4 bases, with 5 bases separating them. This CDR3 spans 14 amino acids. Germline CDR1 and CDR2: SGHAT and FQNNGV. The CDR3 coding sequence is TGTGCCAGCAGCTTAGGACAATATAATTCACCCCTCCACTTT. Translated: CASSLGQYNSPLHF.

The chain carries TRBV2 and TRBJ2-3, with 7 bases aligning to TRBD2. Germline values: CDR1 SNHLY, CDR2 FYNNEI. This CDR3 is 15 amino acids long. With V trimmed by 1 base and J by 3 bases, 4 bases remained unmatched. The CDR3 is CASSEGLADTDTQYF. Written as DNA, the CDR3 is TGTGCCAGCAGTGAAGGCCTAGCGGATACAGATACGCAGTATTTT.

This chain links TRBV7-9 with TRBJ1-1; possible D gene TRBD1, 5 bases. The CDR3 contains 13 residues. V gave up 6 bases and J gave up 5 bases, with 13 bases separating them. In germline, CDR1 is SEHNR, CDR2 FQNEAQ (reference sequence). The CDR3 here is CASREGEGTEAFF. The DNA of the CDR3 is TGTGCCAGCAGGGAAGGGGAAGGAACTGAAGCTTTCTTT.

This clone showed up just a few times. The same CDR3 arises from other DNA sequences in this sample as well. V gene TRBV11-2 combines with J gene TRBJ1-2; 8 nucleotides match TRBD1. V lost 5 bases and J lost 2; bases outside the gene matches: 4. The V gene's germline CDR1 is SGHAT and CDR2 FQNNGV. The CDR3 totals 14 residues. This CDR3 is CASSPRTGNYGYTF. CDR3 coding DNA: TGTGCCAGCAGCCCCAGGACAGGGAACTATGGCTACACCTTC.

This clone appeared a few times. The chain uses TRBV7-9 and TRBJ2-3, with TRBD1 matching over 8 bases. The germline V gene has CDR1 SEHNR and CDR2 FQNEAQ (reference sequence). Trimming removed 4 bases from V and 3 bases from J; junction bases left unmatched: 12. The CDR3 is 17 amino acids. The CDR3 nucleotides read TGTGCCAGCAGCTCCACATTTCGAGGACAGGGAACAGATACGCAGTATTTT. It translates to CASSSTFRGQGTDTQYF.

The V and J genes are TRBV2 and TRBJ2-1; D may be TRBD1 (5 bases). The germline gives CDR1 SNHLY, CDR2 FYNNEI. The CDR3 sequence is 14 residues long. Trimming shortened V by 5 bases and J by 7 bases, and 15 bases separated the two germline ends. CDR3: CASSTGAAFNEQFF. DNA for the CDR3: TGTGCCAGCAGTACAGGAGCAGCCTTTAATGAGCAGTTCTTC.

This clone was counted between two and nine times. The chain couples TRBV5-6 to TRBJ2-7; 8 bases match TRBD1. V lost 0 bases and J lost 4; bases outside the gene matches: 6. The CDR3 covers 15 residues. Germline CDR1 and CDR2: SGHDT and YYEEEE. The CDR3 sequence: CASSLVGTGGYEQYF. The DNA for the CDR3 is TGTGCCAGCAGCTTGGTTGGGACAGGTGGGTACGAGCAGTACTTC. Using reference TRBV5-6 and TRBJ2-7 for the parts outside the CDR3, the full variable domain is DAGVTQSPTHLIKTRGQQVTLRCSPKSGHDTVSWYQQALGQGPQFIFQYYEEEERQRGNFPDRFSGHQFPNYSSELNVNALLLGDSALYLCASSLVGTGGYEQYFGPGTRLTVT.

The V and J genes are TRBV6-6 and TRBJ2-7; 7 nucleotides align to TRBD2. Looked up from germline, CDR1 is MNHNY and CDR2 is SVGAGI (reference sequence). The V segment lost 1 base and the J segment 5 bases; nucleotides outside the gene matches: 8. The CDR3 is made up of 15 amino acids. This chain's CDR3 is CASSYLASGHHEQYF. CDR3 DNA sequence: TGTGCCAGCAGTTACTTGGCTAGCGGCCACCACGAGCAGTACTTC.

Only one count was recorded for this clone. The V call is TRBV7-2, the J call TRBJ1-6; D may be TRBD1 (6 bases). Germline assignment: CDR1 SGHTA and CDR2 FQGNSA. There are 14 residues in the CDR3. V was pared by 7 bases and J by 6 bases, with 13 bases between. The DNA of the CDR3 is TGTGCCAGCAACAGGGACACTACTAATTCACCCCTCCACTTT. Translating gives CASNRDTTNSPLHF.

The chain combines TRBV27 with TRBJ2-1; 13 nucleotides match TRBD2. The CDR3 has 15 amino acids. J gave up 9 bases and V 3 bases, and 5 bases lay outside the gene matches. CDR1 is MNHEY and CDR2 is SMNVEV in the germline V gene (reference sequence). The CDR3 here is CASSLGLAGPSEQFF. The CDR3 nucleotides read TGTGCCAGCAGTTTGGGACTAGCGGGACCGAGTGAGCAGTTCTTC.

The chain uses TRBV15 and TRBJ1-2; no clear D gene. Germline CDR1 LNHNV, CDR2 YYDKDF (reference sequence). The length of the CDR3 is 14 residues. The V end lost 0 bases, the J end lost 4 bases, and 9 bases lay between the germline ends. This CDR3 reads CATSRDDTRYGYTF. Written as DNA, the CDR3 is TGTGCCACCAGCAGAGATGACACCCGCTATGGCTACACCTTC.

The genes are TRBV14 and TRBJ1-1; D may be TRBD1 (6 bases). V was cut by 2 bases and J by 2 bases, with 12 bases left in between. Germline V gene lookup returns CDR1 SGHDN and CDR2 FVKESK. This CDR3 region has 15 residues. The CDR3 loop is CASSQMDRRNTEAFF. The CDR3 DNA follows: TGTGCCAGCAGCCAAATGGACAGACGAAACACTGAAGCTTTCTTT.

The genes are TRBV7-8 and TRBJ1-1, with 9 bases aligning to TRBD1. The CDR3 has 15 amino acids. In germline, CDR1 is SGHVS, CDR2 FQNEAQ. V gave up 5 bases and J gave up 4 bases; unmatched junction bases: 8. The CDR3, as DNA: TGTGCCAGCAGCATACTTACAGGGGGCTCCACTGAAGCTTTCTTT. Its translation: CASSILTGGSTEAFF.

The rearrangement links TRBV21-1 to TRBJ1-5; TRBD1, the D gene given by the table, was not confirmed from the DNA. TRBV21-1 is a pseudogene segment. The CDR3 runs to 15 residues. CDR3: CASSKGQGAPQPQHF. In nucleotides, the CDR3 is TGTGCCAGCAGCAAGGGACAGGGGGCACCTCAGCCCCAGCATTTT.

This clone was counted a single time. The chain employs TRBV5-4 and TRBJ2-7; 8 bases map to TRBD2. V was pared by 2 bases and J by 2 bases, with 6 bases of the junction left unmatched. The CDR3 is made up of 15 amino acids. CDR1 and CDR2 (germline): SGHNT, YYREEE (reference sequence). Written as DNA, the CDR3 is TGTGCCAGCAGCTTCGGGGGGGATTTCACCTACGAGCAGTACTTC. This translates into CASSFGGDFTYEQYF.

This chain links TRBV10-3 with TRBJ2-6; D ambiguous. With 3 bases removed from V and 4 bases from J, the gap between germline ends came to 13 bases. This CDR3 spans 16 amino acids. Germline CDR1 ENHRY, CDR2 SYGVKD. The CDR3 DNA sequence: TGTGCCATCAGTGAAAGCTCTGGTTACGGGGCCAACGTCCTGACTTTC. This codes for CAISESSGYGANVLTF.

The CDR3 here is CATKQGAYEQYF. In DNA, the CDR3 is TGTGCCACCAAACAGGGGGCTTACGAGCAGTACTTC. V usage is TRBV15 and J usage is TRBJ2-7, with 9 bases that match TRBD1. The germline V gene encodes CDR1 LNHNV and CDR2 YYDKDF (reference sequence). V shed 7 bases and J 4 bases; nucleotides not matched to a gene: 2. The CDR3 length is 12 residues. Full variable domain (outside the CDR3, taken from reference TRBV15 and TRBJ2-7): DAMVIQNPRYQVTQFGKPVTLSCSQTLNHNVMYWYQQKSSQAPKLLFHYYDKDFNNEADTPDNFQSRRPNTSFCFLDIRSPGLGDTAMYLCATKQGAYEQYFGPGTRLTVT.

V and J are TRBV11-3 and TRBJ2-7, with TRBD1 matching 9 bases. Germline CDR1 is SGHNT and CDR2 is YENEEA. Trimming at V came to 5 bases and at J to 3 bases, leaving 5 bases not matched to a gene. The CDR3 contains 14 residues. The CDR3 loop is CASSPGTGNYEQYF. As DNA, the CDR3 is TGTGCCAGCAGCCCCGGGACAGGGAACTACGAGCAGTACTTC. The full variable domain, with the rest looked up from reference TRBV11-3 and TRBJ2-7, is EAGVVQSPRYKIIEKKQPVAFWCNPISGHNTLYWYLQNLGQGPELLIRYENEEAVDDSQLPKDRFSAERLKGVDSTLKIQPAELGDSAVYLCASSPGTGNYEQYFGPGTRLTVT.

The V gene is TRBV5-1, the J gene TRBJ2-5; a possible D gene is TRBD1 (5 bases). Germline V gives CDR1 SGHRS, CDR2 YFSETQ. Deletions cut 0 bases from V and 6 bases from J, with 6 bases between. This CDR3 region has 12 residues. This CDR3 reads CASSLEGKTQYF. DNA for the CDR3: TGCGCCAGCAGCTTGGAGGGGAAGACCCAGTACTTC.

V and J are TRBV4-1 and TRBJ2-3; a possible D gene is TRBD2 (6 bases). Trimming stripped 0 bases from V and 5 bases from J, with 12 bases between. The length of the CDR3 is 15 residues. Germline V lookup: CDR1 MGHRA, CDR2 YSYEKL. This CDR3 is CASSQDLHGRDTQYF. The CDR3 region has the DNA TGCGCCAGCAGCCAAGACCTTCACGGGAGAGATACGCAGTATTTT.